This TCR beta chain is from a study of tumor-infiltrating lymphocytes in localized non-small cell lung cancer. Sequencing used immunoSEQ multiplex PCR; TCRdb keeps in-frame clones, though not all of them. The data show about 12,000 clones, about 78% seen once. The V and J ends lost 5 bases and 1 base respectively, with 14 bases between them. The CDR3 consists of 14 residues. CDR1 GTSNPN and CDR2 SVGIG come from the germline V gene (reference sequence). This clone was observed a few times. Sequencing was carried out using uninvolved lung tissue not adjacent to the tumor. J is TRBJ1-2 and V is TRBV30; D is undetermined. The TCR was taken from a human donor with non-small cell lung cancer. The CDR3 coding sequence is TGTGCCTGGCGGAGGAAGTTCTTTAACTATGGCTACACCTTC. It specifies CAWRRKFFNYGYTF.